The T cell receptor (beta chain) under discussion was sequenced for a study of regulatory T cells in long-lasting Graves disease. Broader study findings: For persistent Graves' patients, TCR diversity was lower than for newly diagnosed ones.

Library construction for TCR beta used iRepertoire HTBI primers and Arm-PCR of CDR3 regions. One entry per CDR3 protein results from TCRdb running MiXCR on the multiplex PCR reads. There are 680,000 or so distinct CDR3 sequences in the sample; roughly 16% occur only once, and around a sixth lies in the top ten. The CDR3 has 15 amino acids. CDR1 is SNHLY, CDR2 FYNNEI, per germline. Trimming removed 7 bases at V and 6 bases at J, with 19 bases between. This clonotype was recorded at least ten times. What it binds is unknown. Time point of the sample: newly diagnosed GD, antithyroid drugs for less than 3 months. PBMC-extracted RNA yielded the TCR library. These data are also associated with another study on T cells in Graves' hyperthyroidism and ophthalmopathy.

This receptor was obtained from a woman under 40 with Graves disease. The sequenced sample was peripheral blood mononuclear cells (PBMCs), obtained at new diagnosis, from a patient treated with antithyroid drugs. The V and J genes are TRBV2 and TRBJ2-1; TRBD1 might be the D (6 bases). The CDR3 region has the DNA TGTGCCAGCACCCAGGGGTCGAGTTATGGCAATGAGCAGTTCTTC. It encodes CASTQGSSYGNEQFF.